Listed below are T cell receptor beta chains from one sample, sequenced in a study of a mutant IDH1 vaccine in newly diagnosed glioma. These receptors lack a known antigen. The protocol was immunoSEQ multiplex PCR, while the TCRdb copy is restricted to in-frame clones and leaves out a portion. The sample carries over 30,000 clones, 87% recorded once. The input for sequencing was PBMCs, taken from a glioma patient whose treatment included an IDH1 peptide vaccine. The origin of the receptors is a woman aged 25 to 39 with glioma. CDR3s include the opening cysteine and the closing phenylalanine or tryptophan. The order of the fields is J gene, V gene, clone size, D gene, CDR3 DNA, CDR3 protein. D genes are given only for firm matches. Clone size is not always given. Where it is, it says once, few, many or a class for expanded clones.

>TRBJ1-1|TRBV2|NA|NA
TGTGCCAGCAGTGAAGCGCTTACCACTGAAGCTTTCTTT
CASSEALTTEAFF
>TRBJ2-5|TRBV5-1|NA|NA
TGCGCCAGCAACCTCTCCACTGACTTC
CASNLSTDF
>TRBJ2-2|TRBV19|once|TRBD2
TGTGCCAGTAGTCCGCGGGGGGGCATCACCGGGGAGCTGTTTTTT
CASSPRGGITGELFF
>TRBJ1-2|TRBV7-2|NA|TRBD1
TGTGCCAGCAGCGGAGTCAGACAGGGCGGAGGCTACACCTTC
CASSGVRQGGGYTF
>TRBJ1-1|TRBV29-1|NA|NA
TGCAGCGTTGGGGGCGGCACTGAAGCTTTCTTT
CSVGGGTEAFF
>TRBJ2-5|TRBV5-1|NA|NA
TGCGCCAGCACTACAGGGGAGGCTGCAGAGACCCAGTACTTC
CASTTGEAAETQYF
>TRBJ1-2|TRBV6-1|NA|NA
TGTGCCAGCAGATACTATGGCTACACCTTC
CASRYYGYTF
>TRBJ1-6|TRBV5-1|NA|TRBD1
TGCGCCAGCAGCTTGTCCGGGACAGGGTATAATTCACCCCTCCACTTT
CASSLSGTGYNSPLHF
>TRBJ1-1|TRBV23-1|NA|NA
TGCGCCAGCAGTCCCATGGGCAGGGTGGACACTGAAGCTTTCTTT
CASSPMGRVDTEAFF
>TRBJ1-5|TRBV6-5|NA|NA
TGTGCCAGCAGTCTCCGGGCCTCCAATCAGCCCCAGCATTTT
CASSLRASNQPQHF
>TRBJ1-4|TRBV5-4|NA|TRBD1
TGTGCCAGCAGCACCGCCGGGACAGGCAGTACGGAACTGTTTTTT
CASSTAGTGSTELFF
>TRBJ1-6|TRBV27|NA|NA
TGTGCCAGCAGTTTACCCGGAAATTCACCCCTCCACTTT
CASSLPGNSPLHF
>TRBJ2-2|TRBV5-1|few|TRBD2
TGCGCCAGCAGCCCGGCCCTGGCTAGCGGAAACACCGGGGAGCTGTTTTTT
CASSPALASGNTGELFF
>TRBJ1-1|TRBV14|NA|NA
TGTGCCAGCAGCCAAGCCAGGGTGGGAGAAGCTTTCTTT
CASSQARVGEAFF
>TRBJ1-5|TRBV7-2|NA|NA
TGTGCCAGCAGCTTACAAGGGGTTGGGCAGCCCCAGCATTTT
CASSLQGVGQPQHF
>TRBJ1-1|TRBV4-3|NA|NA
TGCGCCAGCAGCCAAGAAAATAGGTTGACTGAAGCTTTCTTT
CASSQENRLTEAFF
>TRBJ2-4|TRBV7-9|NA|TRBD1
TGTGCCAGCAGAGACAGGGAGAAAAACATTCAGTACTTC
CASRDREKNIQYF
>TRBJ2-5|TRBV6-5|NA|TRBD1
TGTGCCAGCAGTTCACCGGGACAGGGCCAAGAGACCCAGTACTTC
CASSSPGQGQETQYF
>TRBJ2-3|TRBV5-1|once|TRBD2
TGCGCCAGCAAAGAGCGGGGGAACACAGATACGCAGTATTTT
CASKERGNTDTQYF
>TRBJ1-2|TRBV19|once|NA
TGTGCCAGCGACAGCAACTATGGCTACACCTTC
CASDSNYGYTF
>TRBJ2-7|TRBV7-2|NA|NA
TGTGCCAGCAGCTTGACAGGTGGGGGGCAAGAGCAGTACTTC
CASSLTGGGQEQYF
>TRBJ1-4|TRBV5-6|few|TRBD1
TGTGCCAGCAGCCGGCTGGGACAGGGAGATGAAAAACTGTTTTTT
CASSRLGQGDEKLFF
>TRBJ1-2|TRBV10-3|NA|NA
TGTGCCATCAGTGAGGCTGCAGTTAACTATGGCTACACCTTC
CAISEAAVNYGYTF
>TRBJ1-2|TRBV12-5|NA|NA
TGTGCTAGTGCCTCCAGCGGGATTGCCGACGGCTACACCTTC
CASASSGIADGYTF
>TRBJ2-7|TRBV7-9|NA|NA
TGTGCCAGCAGCTTCGTGGACACCCTTGGGGAGCAGTACTTC
CASSFVDTLGEQYF
>TRBJ1-1|TRBV5-1|NA|NA
TGCGCCAGCAGCTCCCTCGGACAGCAAAACACTGAAGCTTTCTTT
CASSSLGQQNTEAFF
>TRBJ1-1|TRBV20-1|once|NA
TGCAGTGCTAGCGGTTGGTCTGAAGCTTTCTTT
CSASGWSEAFF